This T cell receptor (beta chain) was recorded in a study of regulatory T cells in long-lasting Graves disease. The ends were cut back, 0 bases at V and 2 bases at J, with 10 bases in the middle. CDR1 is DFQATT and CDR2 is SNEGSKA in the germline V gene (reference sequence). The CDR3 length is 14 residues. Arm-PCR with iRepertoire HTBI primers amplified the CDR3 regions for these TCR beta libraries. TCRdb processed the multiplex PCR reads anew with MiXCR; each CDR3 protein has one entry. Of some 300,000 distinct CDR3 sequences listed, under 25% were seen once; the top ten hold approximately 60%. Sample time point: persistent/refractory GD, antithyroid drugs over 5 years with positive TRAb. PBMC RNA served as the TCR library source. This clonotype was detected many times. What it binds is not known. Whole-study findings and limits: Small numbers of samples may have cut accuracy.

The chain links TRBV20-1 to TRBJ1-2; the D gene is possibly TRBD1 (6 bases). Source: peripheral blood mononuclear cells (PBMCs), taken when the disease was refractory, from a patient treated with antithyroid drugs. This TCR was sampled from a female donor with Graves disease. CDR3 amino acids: CSARDTGRNYGYTF. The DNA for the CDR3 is TGCAGTGCTAGAGATACAGGGAGAAACTATGGCTACACCTTC.